This T cell receptor (beta chain) came from a study of CD8 T cells in Susac syndrome. Reverse transcription of roughly 0.5 to 1 ug RNA was carried out with random hexamers. It was immunoSEQ multiplex PCR that amplified TCR beta CDR3 across 54 Vbeta and 13 Jbeta. TCRdb fed the immunoSEQ multiplex PCR reads into MiXCR, producing one record per CDR3 protein. The profile shows just under 95,000 distinct CDR3 sequences, roughly 94% of them singletons. Germline loops: CDR1 SGHDT, CDR2 YYEEEE. The CDR3 has 15 amino acids. V gave up 4 bases and J gave up 2 bases; unmatched junction bases: 6. This chain joins TRBV5-6 and TRBJ2-7, with TRBD1 identical over 10 bases. The TCR was taken from a human donor with Susac syndrome. Sequencing used CD4+ T cells from PBMCs. The CDR3 loop is CASSPPGTGAYEQYF. For the CDR3, the DNA is TGTGCCAGCAGCCCCCCCGGGACAGGGGCCTACGAGCAGTACTTC. The variable domain in full, with the rest retrieved from reference TRBV5-6 and TRBJ2-7, is DAGVTQSPTHLIKTRGQQVTLRCSPKSGHDTVSWYQQALGQGPQFIFQYYEEEERQRGNFPDRFSGHQFPNYSSELNVNALLLGDSALYLCASSPPGTGAYEQYFGPGTRLTVT.